The 3 T cell receptor beta chains in this list originate from one sample, sequenced in a study of T cell repertoires in cytomegalovirus infection. No antigen has been assigned to these receptors. TCRdb passed the reads through MiXCR, listing each CDR3 protein once. This sample has 640,000 or so distinct CDR3 sequences; roughly a third occur once, and the top ten carry about 20%. The starting material was cultured PBMCs, obtained from culture after CMV antigen stimulation. The receptors derive from a human donor in good health (CMV status not recorded). Some clones in this sample may be carry-over from other donors' samples.

The chain carries TRBV20-1 and TRBJ2-5; TRBD1 aligns across 7 bases. Germline V gives CDR1 DFQATT, CDR2 SNEGSKA (reference sequence). Trimming removed 6 bases from V and 0 bases from J; junction bases left unmatched: 10. This CDR3 has 15 amino acids. DNA for the CDR3: TGCAGTGCCAGAAAAGGGACAGCTTACCAAGAGACCCAGTACTTC. Protein sequence: CSARKGTAYQETQYF.

The J gene is TRBJ1-5, the V gene TRBV3-1; tentatively, D is TRBD1 (5 bases). From germline, CDR1 is LGHDT and CDR2 YNNKEL (reference sequence). The CDR3 is 18 amino acids. Trimming removed 1 base from V and 2 bases from J, with 18 bases in between. CDR3 in DNA: TGTGCCAGCAGCCAAGGCCCCTATCAGGGAATGGGCAATCAGCCCCAGCATTTT. Translation: CASSQGPYQGMGNQPQHF.

This clonotype was found many times. The chain uses TRBV7-8 and TRBJ2-1; D may be TRBD2 (6 bases). Trimming took off 2 bases at V and 3 bases at J, with 17 bases between the two ends. The CDR3 consists of 17 residues. CDR1 is SGHVS and CDR2 is FQNEAQ in the germline V gene. The CDR3 nucleotides are TGTGCCAGCAGCTTAAAGGCCGGGGGATCCTACTACAATGAGCAGTTCTTC. Translated, it gives CASSLKAGGSYYNEQFF.